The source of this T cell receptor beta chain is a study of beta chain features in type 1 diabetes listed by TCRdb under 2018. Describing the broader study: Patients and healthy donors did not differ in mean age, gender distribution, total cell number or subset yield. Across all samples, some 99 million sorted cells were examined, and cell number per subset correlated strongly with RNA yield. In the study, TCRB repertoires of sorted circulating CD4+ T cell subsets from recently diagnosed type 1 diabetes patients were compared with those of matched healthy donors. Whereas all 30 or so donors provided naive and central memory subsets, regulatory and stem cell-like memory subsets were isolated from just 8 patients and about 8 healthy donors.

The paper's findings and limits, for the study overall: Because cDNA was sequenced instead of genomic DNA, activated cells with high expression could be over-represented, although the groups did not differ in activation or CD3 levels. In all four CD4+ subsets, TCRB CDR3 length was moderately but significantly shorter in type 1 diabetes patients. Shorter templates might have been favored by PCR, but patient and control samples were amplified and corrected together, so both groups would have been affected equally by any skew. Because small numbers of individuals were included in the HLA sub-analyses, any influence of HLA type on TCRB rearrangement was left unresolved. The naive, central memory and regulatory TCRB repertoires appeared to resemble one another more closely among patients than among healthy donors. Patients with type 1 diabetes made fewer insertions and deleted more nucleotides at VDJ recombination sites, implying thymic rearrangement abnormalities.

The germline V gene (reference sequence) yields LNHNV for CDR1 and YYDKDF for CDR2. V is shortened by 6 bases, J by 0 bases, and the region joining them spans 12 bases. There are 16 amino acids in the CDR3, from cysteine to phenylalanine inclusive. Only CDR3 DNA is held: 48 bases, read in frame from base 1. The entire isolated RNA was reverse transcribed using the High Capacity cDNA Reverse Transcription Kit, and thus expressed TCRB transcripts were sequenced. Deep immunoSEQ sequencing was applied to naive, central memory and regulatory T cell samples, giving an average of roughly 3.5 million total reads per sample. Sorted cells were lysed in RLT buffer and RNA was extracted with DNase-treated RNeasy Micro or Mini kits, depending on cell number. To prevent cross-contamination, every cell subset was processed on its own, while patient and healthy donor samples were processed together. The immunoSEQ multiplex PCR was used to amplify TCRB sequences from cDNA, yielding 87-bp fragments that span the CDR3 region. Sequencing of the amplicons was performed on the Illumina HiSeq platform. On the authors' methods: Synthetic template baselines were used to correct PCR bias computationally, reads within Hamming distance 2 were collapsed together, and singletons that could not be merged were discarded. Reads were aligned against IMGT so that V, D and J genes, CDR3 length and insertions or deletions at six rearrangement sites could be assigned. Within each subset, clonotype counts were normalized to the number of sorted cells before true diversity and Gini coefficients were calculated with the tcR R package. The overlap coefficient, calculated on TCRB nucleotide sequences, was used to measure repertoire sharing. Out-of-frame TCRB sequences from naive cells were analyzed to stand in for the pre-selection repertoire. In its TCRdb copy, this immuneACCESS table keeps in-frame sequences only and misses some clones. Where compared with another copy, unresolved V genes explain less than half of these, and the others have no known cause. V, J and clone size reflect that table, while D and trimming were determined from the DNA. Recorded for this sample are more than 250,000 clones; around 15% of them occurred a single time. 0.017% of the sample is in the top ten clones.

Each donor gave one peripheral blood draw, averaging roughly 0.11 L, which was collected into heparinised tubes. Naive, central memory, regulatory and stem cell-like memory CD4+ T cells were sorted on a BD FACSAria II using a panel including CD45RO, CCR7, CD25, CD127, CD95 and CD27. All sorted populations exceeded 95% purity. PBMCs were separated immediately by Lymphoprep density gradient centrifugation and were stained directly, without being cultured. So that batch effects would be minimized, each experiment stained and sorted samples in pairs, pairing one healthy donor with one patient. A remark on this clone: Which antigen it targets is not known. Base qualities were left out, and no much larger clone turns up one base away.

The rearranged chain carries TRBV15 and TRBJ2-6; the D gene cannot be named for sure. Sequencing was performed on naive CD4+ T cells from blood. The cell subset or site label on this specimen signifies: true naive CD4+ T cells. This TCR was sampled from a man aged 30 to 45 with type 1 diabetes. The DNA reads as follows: TGTGCCACCAGTCCCTCAACGAGCTCTGGGGCCAACGTCCTGACTTTC. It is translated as CATSPSTSSGANVLTF.